This T cell receptor (beta chain) was recovered during a study of molecular identifiers for immune sequencing clone quantification. The study, taken as a whole, reports: Naive cells had under 1% of molecules in clones above 20 RNA copies, effectors over 99%.

A remark on this clonotype: Antigen specificity is unknown.

Preparation of the bulk TCR libraries relied on previously described methods and listed TCR primers. TCRdb independently ran MiXCR on the PCR reads; one entry per CDR3 protein. Here the sample spans about half a million distinct CDR3 sequences, over 20% being singletons. The CDR3 sequence is 15 residues long. Trimming took 7 bases from V and 6 from J; bases not matched to a gene: 14. What was sequenced was naive CD8+ T cells from blood, with Jurkat cell RNA spiked in. Subset in this sample: FACS-sorted CD8+CD4-CCR7+CD45RA+ naive T cells. This receptor was obtained from a human donor in good health. Some libraries in this study had Jurkat cell RNA spiked in. The chain uses TRBV12-3 or TRBV12-4 and TRBJ2-5; 7 bases map to TRBD2. For the CDR3, the DNA is TGTGCCAGCACCGGGGGGTTGGCCGGCGGCCAGACCCAGTACTTC. The encoded protein is CASTGGLAGGQTQYF.